These 10 T cell receptor beta chains share one sample of origin, sequenced in a study of shared clonotypes between healthy human individuals. Assay used: immunoSEQ multiplex PCR; TCRdb lists only in-frame clones, some missing. Here the sample spans about 2 million clones, over 85% being singletons. Material for sequencing was naive CD4+ T cells sorted from blood. The subset was: CD45RA+ positively selected. The receptors shown here come from a man younger than 30 in good health.

The V call is TRBV5-5, the J call TRBJ2-3; 11 bases are shared with TRBD1. J lost 6 bases, V lost 0 bases, and 6 bases had no gene match. Germline V gives CDR1 SGHKS, CDR2 YYEKEE (reference sequence). This CDR3 spans 16 amino acids. The CDR3 spells CASSLALGQGADTQYF. The DNA of the CDR3 is TGTGCCAGCAGCTTGGCCCTAGGACAGGGGGCGGATACGCAGTATTTT.

The rearrangement links TRBV6-5 to TRBJ1-2; 9 bases are shared with TRBD1. The CDR3 runs 13 residues. J was trimmed by 8 bases and V by 4 bases; bases with no gene match: 5. Germline CDR1 reads MNHEY; CDR2 reads SVGAGI. The CDR3 nucleotides read TGTGCCAGCAGTTCCGGGACAGGGATCGGCTACACCTTC. Its translation is CASSSGTGIGYTF.

The V and J genes are TRBV9 and TRBJ1-5; maybe TRBD1 (5 bases). Germline V gives CDR1 SGDLS, CDR2 YYNGEE. The CDR3 runs 14 residues. Trimming took 2 bases from V and 4 from J, leaving 10 bases between them. The DNA for the CDR3 is TGTGCCAGCAGCGTGGGGCCGGATAATCAGCCCCAGCATTTT. The encoded protein is CASSVGPDNQPQHF.

This chain uses TRBV7-2 with TRBJ1-5, with 11 bases lining up with TRBD1. Unmatched junction bases numbered 4, after V lost 3 bases and J lost 6 bases. The CDR3 has 15 residues. Germline CDR1 is SGHTA and CDR2 is FQGNSA. The DNA of the CDR3 is TGTGCCAGCAGCTTTACGGGGACAGGGGGTCAGCCCCAGCATTTT. Residues: CASSFTGTGGQPQHF.

V gene TRBV18 combines with J gene TRBJ2-7, with 10 bases identical to TRBD1. The V gene end was trimmed by 4 bases and the J gene end by 7 bases; junction bases not matched to a gene: 13. This CDR3 region has 16 residues. The V gene's germline CDR1 is KGHSH and CDR2 LQKENI. This CDR3 reads CASSLQQGQGLEEQYF. The CDR3 coding sequence is TGTGCCAGCTCACTTCAGCAGGGACAGGGGCTAGAGGAGCAGTACTTC.

The V gene is TRBV18, the J gene TRBJ1-4; D is undetermined. V was shortened by 5 bases and J by 7 bases, with 8 bases between the two germline ends. Germline CDR1 reads KGHSH; CDR2 reads LQKENI. The CDR3 loop spans 12 amino acids. Here the CDR3 DNA reads TGTGCCAGCTCAACGGAGGGTGAAAAACTGTTTTTT. Encoded protein: CASSTEGEKLFF.

The V gene is TRBV6-1, the J gene TRBJ2-3; 7 bases line up with TRBD2. The CDR3 runs to 15 residues. Germline CDR1 and CDR2: MNHNS and SASEGT. V dropped 2 bases and J dropped 3; count of bases not matched to a gene: 5. The CDR3: CASSENGGGTDTQYF. Written as DNA, the CDR3 is TGTGCCAGCAGTGAAAATGGGGGAGGGACAGATACGCAGTATTTT.

The chain recombines TRBV6-1 with TRBJ1-2; weak D call: TRBD1 (5 bases). V gave up 4 bases and J gave up 5 bases, with 20 bases separating them. Germline V CDR1 and CDR2: MNHNS, SASEGT. The CDR3 is 16 residues long. Written as DNA, the CDR3 is TGTGCCAGCAGTGGACTTGGATCTAATCAGGGATATGGCTACACCTTC. This gives the protein CASSGLGSNQGYGYTF.

The chain couples TRBV11-3 to TRBJ2-2, with no clear D. Germline V gene data show CDR1 as SGHNT and CDR2 as YENEEA. Trimming left V 2 bases short and J 5 bases short, with 24 bases between. This CDR3 has 19 amino acids. Here the CDR3 reads CASSLSAPGIVGLTGELFF. The CDR3 bases are TGTGCCAGCAGCTTATCCGCCCCAGGAATTGTGGGCTTAACCGGGGAGCTGTTTTTT.

To note about this clone: A much larger clonotype is one base distant, so this may be a read error. V is TRBV4-3 and J is TRBJ1-2; D unclear. V lost 5 bases, J lost 4 bases, and 11 bases lay in between. Germline V gives CDR1 LGHNA, CDR2 YSLEER. This CDR3 spans 13 amino acids. The CDR3 loop is CASSSGQLYGYTF. CDR3 coding DNA: TGCGCCAGCAGCTCCGGGCAGCTCTATGGCTACACCTTC.